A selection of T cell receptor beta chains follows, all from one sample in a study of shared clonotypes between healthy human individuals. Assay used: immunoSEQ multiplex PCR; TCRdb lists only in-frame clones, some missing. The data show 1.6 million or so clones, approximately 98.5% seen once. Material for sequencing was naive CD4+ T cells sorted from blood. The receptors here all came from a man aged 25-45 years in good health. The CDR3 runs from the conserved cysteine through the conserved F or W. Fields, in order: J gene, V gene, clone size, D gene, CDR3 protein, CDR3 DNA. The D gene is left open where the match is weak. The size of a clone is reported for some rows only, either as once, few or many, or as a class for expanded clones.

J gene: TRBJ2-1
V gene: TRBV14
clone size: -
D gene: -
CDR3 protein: CASSQGYNEQFF
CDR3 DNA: TGTGCCAGCAGCCAAGGCTACAATGAGCAGTTCTTC

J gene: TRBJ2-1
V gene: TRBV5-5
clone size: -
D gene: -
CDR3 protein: CASGPTAASYNEQFF
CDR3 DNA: TGTGCCAGCGGACCTACAGCAGCAAGCTACAATGAGCAGTTCTTC

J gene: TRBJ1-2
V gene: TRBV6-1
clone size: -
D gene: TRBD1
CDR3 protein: CASRPTGGGYGYTF
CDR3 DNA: TGTGCCAGCAGGCCGACAGGGGGCGGCTATGGCTACACCTTC

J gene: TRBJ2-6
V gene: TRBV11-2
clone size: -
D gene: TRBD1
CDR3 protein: CASSLRGPGANVLTF
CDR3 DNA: TGTGCCAGCAGTCTCAGGGGGCCTGGGGCCAACGTCCTGACTTTC

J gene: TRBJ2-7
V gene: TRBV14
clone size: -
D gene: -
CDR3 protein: CASSQEWAGHEQYF
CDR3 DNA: TGTGCCAGCAGCCAAGAATGGGCGGGCCACGAGCAGTACTTC

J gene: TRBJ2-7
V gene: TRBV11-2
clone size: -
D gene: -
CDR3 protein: CASSSLSQRGQYF
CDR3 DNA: TGTGCCAGCAGCTCCCTCTCCCAACGAGGGCAGTACTTC

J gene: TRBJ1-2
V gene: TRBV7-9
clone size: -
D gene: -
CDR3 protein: CASSLGSKGGDGYTF
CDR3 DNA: TGTGCCAGCAGCTTAGGGTCGAAAGGGGGTGATGGCTACACCTTC

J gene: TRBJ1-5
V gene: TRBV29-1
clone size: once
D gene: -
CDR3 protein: CSAGDGDQPQHF
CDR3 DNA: TGCAGTGCGGGGGACGGGGATCAGCCCCAGCATTTT

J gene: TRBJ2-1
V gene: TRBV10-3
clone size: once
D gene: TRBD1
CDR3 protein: CAISRDREQFF
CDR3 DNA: TGTGCCATCAGTAGGGACAGGGAGCAGTTCTTC

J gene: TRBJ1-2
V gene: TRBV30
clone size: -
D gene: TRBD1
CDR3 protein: CAWRPPGQGIYGYTF
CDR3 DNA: TGTGCCTGGAGGCCCCCGGGACAGGGGATCTATGGCTACACCTTC

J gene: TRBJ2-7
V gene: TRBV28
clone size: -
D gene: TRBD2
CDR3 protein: CASSWSGANYEQYF
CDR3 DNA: TGTGCCAGCAGTTGGAGCGGGGCTAACTACGAGCAGTACTTC